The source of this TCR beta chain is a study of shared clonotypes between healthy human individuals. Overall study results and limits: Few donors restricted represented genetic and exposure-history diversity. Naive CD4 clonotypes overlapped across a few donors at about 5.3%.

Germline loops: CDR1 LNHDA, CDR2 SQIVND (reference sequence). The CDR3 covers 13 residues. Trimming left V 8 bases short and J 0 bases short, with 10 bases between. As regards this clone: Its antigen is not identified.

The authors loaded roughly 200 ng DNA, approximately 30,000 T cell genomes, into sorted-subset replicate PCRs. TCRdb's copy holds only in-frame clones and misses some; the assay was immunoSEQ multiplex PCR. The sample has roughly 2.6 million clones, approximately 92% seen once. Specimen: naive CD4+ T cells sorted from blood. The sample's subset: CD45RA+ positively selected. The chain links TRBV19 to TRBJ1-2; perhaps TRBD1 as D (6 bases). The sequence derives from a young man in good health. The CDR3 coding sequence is TGTGCCAGTGGGAGGACAGCTAACTATGGCTACACCTTC. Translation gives CASGRTANYGYTF.